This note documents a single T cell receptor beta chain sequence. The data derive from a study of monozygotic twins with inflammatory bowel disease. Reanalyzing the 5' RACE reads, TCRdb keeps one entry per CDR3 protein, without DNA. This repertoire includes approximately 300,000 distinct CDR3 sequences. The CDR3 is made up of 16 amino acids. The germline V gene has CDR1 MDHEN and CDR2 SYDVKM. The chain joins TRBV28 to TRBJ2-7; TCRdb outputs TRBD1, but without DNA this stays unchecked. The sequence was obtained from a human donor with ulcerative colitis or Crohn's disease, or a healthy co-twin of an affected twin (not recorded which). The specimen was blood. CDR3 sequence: CASSSPGTGVNYEQYF.